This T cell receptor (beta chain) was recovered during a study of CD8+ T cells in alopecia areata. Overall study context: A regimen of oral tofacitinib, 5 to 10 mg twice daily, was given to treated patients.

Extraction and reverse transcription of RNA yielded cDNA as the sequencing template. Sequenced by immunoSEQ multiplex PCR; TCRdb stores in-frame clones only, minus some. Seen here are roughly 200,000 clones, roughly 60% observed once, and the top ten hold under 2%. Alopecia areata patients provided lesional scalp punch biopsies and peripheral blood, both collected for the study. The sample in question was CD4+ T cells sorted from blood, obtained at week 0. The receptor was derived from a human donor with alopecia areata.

The CDR3 sequence is CATSGPGAGNTIYF. The CDR3 DNA is TGTGCCACCAGTGGTCCCGGGGCTGGAAACACCATATATTTT. The chain is built from TRBV15 and TRBJ1-3; D unresolved. V was cut by 6 bases and J by 2 bases, with 11 bases left in between. CDR1 is LNHNV, CDR2 YYDKDF, per germline (reference sequence). This CDR3 comprises 14 residues.